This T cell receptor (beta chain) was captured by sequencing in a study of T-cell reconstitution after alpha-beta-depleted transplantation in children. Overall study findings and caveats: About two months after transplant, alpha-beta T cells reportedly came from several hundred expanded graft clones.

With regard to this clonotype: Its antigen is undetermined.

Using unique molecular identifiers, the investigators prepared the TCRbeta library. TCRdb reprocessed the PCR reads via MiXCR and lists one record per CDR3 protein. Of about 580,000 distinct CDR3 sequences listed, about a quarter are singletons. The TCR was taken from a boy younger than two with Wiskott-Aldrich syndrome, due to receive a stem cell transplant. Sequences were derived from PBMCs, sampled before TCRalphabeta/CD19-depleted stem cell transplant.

Here the CDR3 reads CASSPLGTGKNIQYF. DNA of the CDR3: TGTGCCAGCTCACCACTTGGGACAGGGAAAAACATTCAGTACTTC. The chain has TRBV18 and TRBJ2-4; 9 nucleotides line up with TRBD1. CDR1 and CDR2 from the germline V gene are KGHSH and LQKENI. The CDR3 is 15 residues long. J lost 4 bases, V lost 1 base, and 2 bases had no gene match.